The present entry profiles one T cell receptor beta chain with its context. This specimen comes from a study of blood T cells in healthy people across ages. Through a sample-barcoded 5' primer and a J-beta primer mix, a second PCR was run for about 6 to 11 cycles. TCRdb processed the 5' RACE reads anew with MiXCR; each CDR3 protein has one entry. The data hold some 760,000 distinct CDR3 sequences, with approximately 25% observed a single time. The V and J ends lost 3 bases and 5 bases, in that order; junction bases with no gene match: 15. CDR3 size: 19 residues. Germline lookup yields CDR1 DFQATT and CDR2 SNEGSKA (reference sequence). These data also formed part of another study, on T cells of mothers and their children. From that second work: Mothers and children who were related shared slightly more overlap than unrelated pairs, but not significantly more.

Sequencing was carried out using blood. J is TRBJ2-1 and V is TRBV20-1, with TRBD2 matching 14 bases. This receptor was obtained from a boy aged 5 to 17 in good health. The CDR3 DNA sequence: TGCAGTGCTAGCCAACCGGGACTAGCGGGAGTTCTGGGTGACAATGAGCAGTTCTTC. It is translated as CSASQPGLAGVLGDNEQFF.